The entry that follows covers one T cell receptor beta chain sequence. The target antigen is unknown. These data belong to a study of cytomegalovirus exposure and HLA in healthy donors. Study-wide results and limits: Most of the TCR beta V segments (in an earlier analysis) were productive either about 87% or about 30% of the time. The CMV antigen specificity of a few CMV-associated chains was confirmed through in vitro analysis.

Use of 60 Vbeta and 13 Jbeta primers characterized the PCR. The method was immunoSEQ multiplex PCR; TCRdb's version includes in-frame clones alone and lacks a portion of them. The data show around 180,000 clones, with roughly 75% seen just once and around 5.4% held by the top ten. This CDR3 is built from 16 residues. The material sequenced was PBMCs. The J gene is TRBJ2-1, the V gene TRBV21-1; TRBD2 is the table's D call, not checked against the DNA. TRBV21-1 is an annotated pseudogene. The clonotype originates from a man in his forties in good health and CMV-seronegative. The CDR3 region has the DNA TGTGCCAGCAGCAAAGAGAGCGGGAGGCCCCCCAATGAGCAGTTCTTC. Amino acid sequence: CASSKESGRPPNEQFF.